This TCR beta chain stems from a study of T cell responses to AZD1222 COVID-19 vaccine. J lost 3 bases, V lost 4 bases, and 6 bases had no gene match. The CDR3 is 16 residues long. Germline loops: CDR1 SGHRS, CDR2 YFSETQ. Findings and caveats of the study: Following two doses of AZD1222, Spike-specific TCR breadth and depth rose.

Notes on this clone: The target antigen is unknown.

TCRdb's copy holds only in-frame clones and misses some; the assay was immunoSEQ multiplex PCR. Of some 200,000 clones in the sample, about nine tenths were seen once. This chain connects TRBV5-1 to TRBJ2-7; 14 positions match TRBD2. This TCR came from an adult in good health. Sequencing was performed on peripheral blood, taken on day 0 of AZD1222 vaccination. Here the CDR3 DNA reads TGCGCCAGCAGCAAGACTAGCGGGGGGGTCCTCTACGAGCAGTACTTC. Its translation is CASSKTSGGVLYEQYF.